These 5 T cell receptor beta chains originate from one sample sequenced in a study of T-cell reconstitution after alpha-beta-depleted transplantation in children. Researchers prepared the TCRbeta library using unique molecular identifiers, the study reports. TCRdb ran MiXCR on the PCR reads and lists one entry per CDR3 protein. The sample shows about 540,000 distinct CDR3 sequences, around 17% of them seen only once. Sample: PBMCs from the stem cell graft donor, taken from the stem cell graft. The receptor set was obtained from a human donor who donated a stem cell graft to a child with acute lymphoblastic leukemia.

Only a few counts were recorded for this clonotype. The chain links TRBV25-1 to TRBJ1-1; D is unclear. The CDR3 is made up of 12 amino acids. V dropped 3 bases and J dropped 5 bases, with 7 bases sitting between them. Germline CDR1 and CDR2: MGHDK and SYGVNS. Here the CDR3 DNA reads TGTGCCAGCAGTGATCAAGGGACTGAAGCTTTCTTT. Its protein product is CASSDQGTEAFF.

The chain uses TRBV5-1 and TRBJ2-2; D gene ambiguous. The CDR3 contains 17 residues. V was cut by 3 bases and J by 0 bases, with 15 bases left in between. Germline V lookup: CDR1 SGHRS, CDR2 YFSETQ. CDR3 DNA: TGCGCCAGCAGCTCCCGTAGGACCCTTGCGAACACCGGGGAGCTGTTTTTT. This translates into CASSSRRTLANTGELFF.

CDR3 DNA sequence: TGTGCCAGCAGCCAAGACTACAGCACAGACCAAGAGACCCAGTACTTC. It codes for CASSQDYSTDQETQYF. The genes are TRBV14 and TRBJ2-5; D is ambiguous. In germline, CDR1 is SGHDN, CDR2 FVKESK. This CDR3 comprises 16 residues. V lost 0 bases to trimming and J lost 0 bases, with 11 bases between them.

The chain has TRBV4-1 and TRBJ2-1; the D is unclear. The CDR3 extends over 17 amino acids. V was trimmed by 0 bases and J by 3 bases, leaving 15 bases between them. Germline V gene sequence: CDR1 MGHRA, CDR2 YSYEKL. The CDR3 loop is CASSQDPVEWGYNEQFF. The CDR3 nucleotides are TGCGCCAGCAGCCAAGATCCGGTCGAGTGGGGCTACAATGAGCAGTTCTTC.

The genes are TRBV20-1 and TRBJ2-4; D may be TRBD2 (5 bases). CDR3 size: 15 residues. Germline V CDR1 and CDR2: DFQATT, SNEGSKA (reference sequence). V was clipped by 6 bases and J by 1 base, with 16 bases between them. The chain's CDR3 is CSAPLEGWAKNIQYF. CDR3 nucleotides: TGCAGTGCCCCCCTAGAGGGATGGGCCAAAAACATTCAGTACTTC.